This T cell receptor beta chain is drawn from a study of graft-versus-host responses after intestinal transplantation. The germline CDR1 and CDR2 sequences are SGHTA and FQGNSA. V was trimmed by 1 base and J by 2 bases, leaving 5 bases between them. The CDR3 extends over 13 amino acids. Concerning this clone: Its target is unknown.

Clones were sequenced by immunoSEQ multiplex PCR, and TCRdb holds only the in-frame ones, with some missing. The top ten clones hold 2% to 2.5% of a sample with about 50,000 clones, 80% to 95% of them seen once. Sequenced material: unstimulated CD4+ T cells sorted from spleen or lymph node cells, taken before transplant. The rearrangement uses TRBV7-2 and TRBJ1-2; tentatively, D is TRBD1 (5 bases). The source of this sequence is a human donor who was the organ donor for an intestinal transplant. CDR3 DNA sequence: TGTGCCAGCAGCTTAGGGACAAACTATGGCTACACCTTC. Amino acids: CASSLGTNYGYTF.